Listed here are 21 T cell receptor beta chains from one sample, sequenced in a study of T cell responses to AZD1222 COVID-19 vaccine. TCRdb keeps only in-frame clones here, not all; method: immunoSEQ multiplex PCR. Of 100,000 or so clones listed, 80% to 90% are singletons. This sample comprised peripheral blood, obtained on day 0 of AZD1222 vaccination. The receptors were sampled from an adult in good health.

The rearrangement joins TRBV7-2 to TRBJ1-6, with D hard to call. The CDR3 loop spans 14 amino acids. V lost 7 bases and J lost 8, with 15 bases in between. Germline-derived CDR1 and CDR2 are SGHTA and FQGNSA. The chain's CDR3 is CASTYYKRDSPLHF. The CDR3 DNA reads TGTGCCAGCACCTATTACAAAAGGGATTCACCCCTCCACTTT.

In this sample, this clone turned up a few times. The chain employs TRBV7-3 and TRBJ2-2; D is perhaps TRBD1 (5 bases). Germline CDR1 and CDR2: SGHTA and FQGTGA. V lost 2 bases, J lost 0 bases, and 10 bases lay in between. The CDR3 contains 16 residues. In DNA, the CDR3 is TGTGCCAGCAGCTTAGGTCCAGGGTCGAACACCGGGGAGCTGTTTTTT. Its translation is CASSLGPGSNTGELFF.

The CDR3 DNA sequence: TGCGCCAGCAGCCAAGATGCAGGGGGCTTTTACGAGCAGTACTTC. Its protein is CASSQDAGGFYEQYF. The V call is TRBV4-1, the J call TRBJ2-7; 8 nucleotides line up with TRBD1. V was pared by 0 bases and J by 4 bases, with 5 bases of the junction left unmatched. Germline CDR1 MGHRA, CDR2 YSYEKL. The CDR3 totals 15 residues.

The CDR3: CATSADGGVGNEQFF. In DNA, the CDR3 is TGTGCCACCAGCGCCGACGGGGGAGTCGGAAATGAGCAGTTCTTC. The chain couples TRBV24-1 to TRBJ2-1; possibly TRBD2 for D (6 bases). Trimming took off 7 bases at V and 7 bases at J, with 19 bases between the two ends. In germline, CDR1 is KGHDR, CDR2 SFDVKD. This CDR3 comprises 15 residues.

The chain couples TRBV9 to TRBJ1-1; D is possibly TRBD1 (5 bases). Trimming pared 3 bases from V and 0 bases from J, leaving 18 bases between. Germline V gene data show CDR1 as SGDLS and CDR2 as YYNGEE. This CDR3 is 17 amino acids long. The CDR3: CASSADRGRALNTEAFF. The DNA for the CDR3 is TGTGCCAGCAGCGCCGACAGAGGCCGCGCCTTGAACACTGAAGCTTTCTTT.

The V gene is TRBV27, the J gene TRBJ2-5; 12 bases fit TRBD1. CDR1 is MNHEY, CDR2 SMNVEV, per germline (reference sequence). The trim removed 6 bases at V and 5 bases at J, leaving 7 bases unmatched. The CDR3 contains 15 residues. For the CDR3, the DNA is TGTGCCAGCAGACCGGGACAGGGGGCTTGGGAGACCCAGTACTTC. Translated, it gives CASRPGQGAWETQYF.

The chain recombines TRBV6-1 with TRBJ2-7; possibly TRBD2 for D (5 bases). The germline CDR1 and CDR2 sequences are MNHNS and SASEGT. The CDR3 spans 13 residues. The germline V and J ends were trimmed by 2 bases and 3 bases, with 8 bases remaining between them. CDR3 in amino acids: CASSERGFYEQYF. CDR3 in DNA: TGTGCCAGCAGTGAACGAGGGTTCTACGAGCAGTACTTC.

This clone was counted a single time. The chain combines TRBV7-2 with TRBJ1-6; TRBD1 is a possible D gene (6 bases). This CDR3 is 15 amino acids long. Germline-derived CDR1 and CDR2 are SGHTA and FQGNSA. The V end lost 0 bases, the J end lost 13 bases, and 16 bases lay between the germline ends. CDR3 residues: CASSLAGGVGSPLHF. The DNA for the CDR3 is TGTGCCAGCAGCTTAGCCGGGGGCGTAGGGTCGCCCCTCCACTTT.

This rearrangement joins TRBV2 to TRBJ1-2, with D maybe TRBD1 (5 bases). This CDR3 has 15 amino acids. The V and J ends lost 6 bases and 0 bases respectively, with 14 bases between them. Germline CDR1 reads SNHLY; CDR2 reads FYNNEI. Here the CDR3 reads CASSLTGDPNYGYTF. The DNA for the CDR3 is TGTGCCAGCAGCCTCACAGGTGACCCTAACTATGGCTACACCTTC.

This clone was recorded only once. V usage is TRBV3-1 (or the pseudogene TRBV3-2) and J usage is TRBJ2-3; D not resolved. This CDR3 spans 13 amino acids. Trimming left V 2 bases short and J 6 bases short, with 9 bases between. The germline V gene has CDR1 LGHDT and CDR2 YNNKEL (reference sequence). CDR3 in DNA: TGTGCCAGCAGCCAAAATTTCGGGGATACGCAGTATTTT. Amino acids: CASSQNFGDTQYF.

The CDR3 DNA reads as TGTGCCAGTAGTATAGTTTCCGCTGTTTATGGCTACACCTTC. Translating it yields CASSIVSAVYGYTF. V usage is TRBV19 and J usage is TRBJ1-2; D unclear. CDR3 length: 14 amino acids. Between the trimmed V and J ends, which lost 1 base and 5 bases, there was a span of 11 bases. Germline CDR1 LNHDA, CDR2 SQIVND (reference sequence).

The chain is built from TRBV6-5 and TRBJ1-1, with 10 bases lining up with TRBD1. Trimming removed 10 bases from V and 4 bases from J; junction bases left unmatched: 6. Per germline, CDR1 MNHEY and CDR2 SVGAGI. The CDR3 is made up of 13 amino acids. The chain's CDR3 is CATTGQGITEAFF. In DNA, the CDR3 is TGTGCCACCACGGGACAGGGGATCACTGAAGCTTTCTTT.

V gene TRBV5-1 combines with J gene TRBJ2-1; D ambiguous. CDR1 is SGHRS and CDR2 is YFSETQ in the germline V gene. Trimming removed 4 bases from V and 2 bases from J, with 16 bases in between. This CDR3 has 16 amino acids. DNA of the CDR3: TGCGCCAGCAGCCCGCAACAGAGGTTTCCCTACAATGAGCAGTTCTTC. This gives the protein CASSPQQRFPYNEQFF. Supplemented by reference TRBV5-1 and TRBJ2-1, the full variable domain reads KAGVTQTPRYLIKTRGQQVTLSCSPISGHRSVSWYQQTPGQGLQFLFEYFSETQRNKGNFPGRFSGRQFSNSRSEMNVSTLELGDSALYLCASSPQQRFPYNEQFFGPGTRLTVL.

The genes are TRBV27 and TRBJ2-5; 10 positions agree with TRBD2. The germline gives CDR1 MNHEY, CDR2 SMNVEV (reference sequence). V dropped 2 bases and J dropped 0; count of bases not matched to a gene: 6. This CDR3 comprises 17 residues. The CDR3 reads CASSLTASGGYQETQYF. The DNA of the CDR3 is TGTGCCAGCAGTTTAACAGCTAGCGGGGGATACCAAGAGACCCAGTACTTC.

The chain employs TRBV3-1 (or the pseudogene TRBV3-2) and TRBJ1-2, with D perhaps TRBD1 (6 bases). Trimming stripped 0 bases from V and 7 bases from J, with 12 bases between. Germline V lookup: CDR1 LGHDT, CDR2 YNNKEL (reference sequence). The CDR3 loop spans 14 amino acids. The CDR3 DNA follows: TGTGCCAGCAGCCAAGATCGCGGGGGCCGTGGCTACACCTTC. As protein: CASSQDRGGRGYTF.

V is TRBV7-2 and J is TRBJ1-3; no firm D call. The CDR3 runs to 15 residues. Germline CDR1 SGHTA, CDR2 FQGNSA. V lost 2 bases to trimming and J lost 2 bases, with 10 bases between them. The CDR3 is CASSLNVAAGNTIYF. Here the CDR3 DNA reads TGTGCCAGCAGCTTAAACGTGGCCGCTGGAAACACCATATATTTT.

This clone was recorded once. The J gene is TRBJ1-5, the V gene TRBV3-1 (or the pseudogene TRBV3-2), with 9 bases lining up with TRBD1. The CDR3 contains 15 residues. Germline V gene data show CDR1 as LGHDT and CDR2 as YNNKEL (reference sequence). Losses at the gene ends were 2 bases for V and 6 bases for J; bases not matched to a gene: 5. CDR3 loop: CASSQNRGQGQPQHF. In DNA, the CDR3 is TGTGCCAGCAGCCAAAACAGGGGGCAGGGTCAGCCCCAGCATTTT.

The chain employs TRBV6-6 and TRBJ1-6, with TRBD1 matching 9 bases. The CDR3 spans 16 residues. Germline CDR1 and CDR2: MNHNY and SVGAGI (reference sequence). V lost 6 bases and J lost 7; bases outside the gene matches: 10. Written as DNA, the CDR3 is TGTGCCAGCAGCCGCGGGATGGGACAGGGAAATTCACCCCTCCACTTT. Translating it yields CASSRGMGQGNSPLHF.

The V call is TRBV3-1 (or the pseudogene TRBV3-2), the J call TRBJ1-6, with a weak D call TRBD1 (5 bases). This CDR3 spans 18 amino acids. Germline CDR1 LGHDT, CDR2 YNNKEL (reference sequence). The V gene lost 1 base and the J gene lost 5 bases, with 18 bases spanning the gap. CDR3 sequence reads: CASSQAPGFWGNNSPLHF. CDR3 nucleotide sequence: TGTGCCAGCAGCCAAGCTCCAGGCTTTTGGGGGAATAATTCACCCCTCCACTTT.

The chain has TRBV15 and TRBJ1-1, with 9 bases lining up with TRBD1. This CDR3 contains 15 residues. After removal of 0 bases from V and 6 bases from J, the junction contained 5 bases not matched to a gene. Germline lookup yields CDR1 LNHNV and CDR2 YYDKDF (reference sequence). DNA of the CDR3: TGTGCCACCAGCAGAGACCCTGGACAGGGGTCTGAAGCTTTCTTT. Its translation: CATSRDPGQGSEAFF.

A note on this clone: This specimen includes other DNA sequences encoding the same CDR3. The CDR3 nucleotides read TGTGCCAGCAGCTTAGTCGTGAACACTGAAGCTTTCTTT. This codes for CASSLVVNTEAFF. The chain carries TRBV7-2 and TRBJ1-1, with D hard to call. V was shortened by 1 base and J by 0 bases, with 3 bases between the two germline ends. The CDR3 has 13 amino acids. The V gene's germline CDR1 is SGHTA and CDR2 FQGNSA.